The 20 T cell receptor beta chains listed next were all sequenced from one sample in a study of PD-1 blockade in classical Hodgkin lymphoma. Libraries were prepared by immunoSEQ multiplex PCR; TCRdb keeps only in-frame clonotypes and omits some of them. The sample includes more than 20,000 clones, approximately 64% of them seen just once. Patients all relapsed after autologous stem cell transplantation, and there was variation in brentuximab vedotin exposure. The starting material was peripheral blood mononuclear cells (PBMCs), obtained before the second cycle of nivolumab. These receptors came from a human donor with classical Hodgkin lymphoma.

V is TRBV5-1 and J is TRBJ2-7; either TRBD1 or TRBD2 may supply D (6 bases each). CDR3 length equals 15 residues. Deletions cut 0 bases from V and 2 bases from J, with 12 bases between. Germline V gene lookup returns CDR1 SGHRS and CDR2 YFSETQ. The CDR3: CASSLVWGAAYEQYF. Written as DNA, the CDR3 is TGCGCCAGCAGCTTGGTTTGGGGGGCCGCCTACGAGCAGTACTTC.

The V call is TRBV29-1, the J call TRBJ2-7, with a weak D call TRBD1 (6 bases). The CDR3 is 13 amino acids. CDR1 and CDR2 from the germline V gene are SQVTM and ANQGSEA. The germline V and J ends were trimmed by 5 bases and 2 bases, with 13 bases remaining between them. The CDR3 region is CSVLNAGAYEQYF. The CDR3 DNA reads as TGCAGCGTTCTTAATGCAGGGGCCTACGAGCAGTACTTC.

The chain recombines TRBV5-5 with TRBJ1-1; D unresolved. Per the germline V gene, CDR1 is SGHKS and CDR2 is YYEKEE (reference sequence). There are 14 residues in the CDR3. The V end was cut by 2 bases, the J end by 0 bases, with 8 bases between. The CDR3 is CASSFHYLNTEAFF. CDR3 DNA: TGTGCCAGCAGCTTTCACTATTTGAACACTGAAGCTTTCTTT.

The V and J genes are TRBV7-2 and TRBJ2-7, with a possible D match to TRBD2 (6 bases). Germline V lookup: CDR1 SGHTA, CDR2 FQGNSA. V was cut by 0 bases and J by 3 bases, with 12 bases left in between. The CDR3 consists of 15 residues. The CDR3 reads CASSLAGTEYYEQYF. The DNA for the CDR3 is TGTGCCAGCAGCTTAGCCGGGACTGAATACTACGAGCAGTACTTC.

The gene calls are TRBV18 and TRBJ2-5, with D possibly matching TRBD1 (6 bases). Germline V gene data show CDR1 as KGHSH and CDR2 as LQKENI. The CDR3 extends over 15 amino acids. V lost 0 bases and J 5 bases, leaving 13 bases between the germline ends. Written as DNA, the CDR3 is TGTGCCAGCTCACCACCGTACAGGGCTGGGGAGACCCAGTACTTC. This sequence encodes CASSPPYRAGETQYF.

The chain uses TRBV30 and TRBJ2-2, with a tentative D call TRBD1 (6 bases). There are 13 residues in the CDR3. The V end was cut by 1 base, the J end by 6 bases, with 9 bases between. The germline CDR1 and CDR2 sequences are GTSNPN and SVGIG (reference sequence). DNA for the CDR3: TGTGCCTGGAGTGCGACAGGTTCCGGGGAGCTGTTTTTT. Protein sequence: CAWSATGSGELFF.

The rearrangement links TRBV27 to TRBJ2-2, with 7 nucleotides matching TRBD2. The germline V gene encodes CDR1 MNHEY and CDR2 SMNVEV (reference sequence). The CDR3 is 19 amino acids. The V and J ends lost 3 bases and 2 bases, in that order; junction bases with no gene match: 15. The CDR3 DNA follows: TGTGCCAGCAGTTTTCAACCTCGCCTCGGGGGGATAAACACCGGGGAGCTGTTTTTT. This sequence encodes CASSFQPRLGGINTGELFF.

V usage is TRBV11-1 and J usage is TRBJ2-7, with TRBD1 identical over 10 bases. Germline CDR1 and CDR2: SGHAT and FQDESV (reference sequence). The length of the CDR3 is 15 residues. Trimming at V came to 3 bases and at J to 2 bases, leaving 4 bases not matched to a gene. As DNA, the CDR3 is TGTGCCAGCAGCTTCGAGACAGGGGGCACCTACGAGCAGTACTTC. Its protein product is CASSFETGGTYEQYF.

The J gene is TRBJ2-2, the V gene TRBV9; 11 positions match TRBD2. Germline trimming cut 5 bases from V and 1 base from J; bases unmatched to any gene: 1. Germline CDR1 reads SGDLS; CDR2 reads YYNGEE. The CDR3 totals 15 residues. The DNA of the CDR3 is TGTGCCAGCAGACTAGCGGGAGTGAACACCGGGGAGCTGTTTTTT. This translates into CASRLAGVNTGELFF.

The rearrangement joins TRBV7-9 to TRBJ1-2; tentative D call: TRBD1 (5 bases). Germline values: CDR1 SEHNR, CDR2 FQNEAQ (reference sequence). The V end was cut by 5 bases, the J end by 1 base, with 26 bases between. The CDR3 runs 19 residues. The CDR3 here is CASSPEGPVRQPFNYGYTF. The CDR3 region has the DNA TGTGCCAGCAGCCCAGAGGGGCCAGTTAGACAGCCCTTTAACTATGGCTACACCTTC.

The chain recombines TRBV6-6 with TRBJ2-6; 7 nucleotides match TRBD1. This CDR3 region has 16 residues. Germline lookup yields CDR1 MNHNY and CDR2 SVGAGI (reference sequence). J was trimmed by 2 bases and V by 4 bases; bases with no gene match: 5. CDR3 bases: TGTGCCAGCAGTTCAACGACAGGGACTGGGGCCAACGTCCTGACTTTC. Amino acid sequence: CASSSTTGTGANVLTF.

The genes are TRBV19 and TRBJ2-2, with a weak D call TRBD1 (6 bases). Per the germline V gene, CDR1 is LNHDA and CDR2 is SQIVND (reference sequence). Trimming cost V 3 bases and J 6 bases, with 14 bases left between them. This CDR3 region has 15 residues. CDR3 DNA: TGTGCCAGTAGTATCGGGCAGGGGCGGGCCGGGGAGCTGTTTTTT. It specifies CASSIGQGRAGELFF.

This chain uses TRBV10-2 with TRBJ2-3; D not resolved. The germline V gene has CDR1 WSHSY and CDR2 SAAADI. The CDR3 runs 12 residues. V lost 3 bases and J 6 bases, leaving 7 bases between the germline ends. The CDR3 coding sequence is TGCGCCAGCAGTGACTACGGGGATACGCAGTATTTT. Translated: CASSDYGDTQYF.

CDR3 bases: TGTGCCTGCCAAGGGGGCCTAAACACCATATATTTT. Translating gives CACQGGLNTIYF. The chain is built from TRBV30 and TRBJ1-3; 7 bases agree with TRBD1. CDR3 size: 12 residues. Per the germline V gene, CDR1 is GTSNPN and CDR2 is SVGIG (reference sequence). Losses at the gene ends were 6 bases for V and 6 bases for J; bases not matched to a gene: 5.

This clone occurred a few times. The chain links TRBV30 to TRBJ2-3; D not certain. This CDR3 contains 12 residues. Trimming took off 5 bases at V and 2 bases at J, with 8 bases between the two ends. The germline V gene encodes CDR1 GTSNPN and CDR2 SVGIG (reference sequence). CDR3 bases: TGTGCCTGGGCATACTACACAGATACGCAGTATTTT. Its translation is CAWAYYTDTQYF.

The CDR3 loop is CASSLSRVSYEQYF. CDR3 DNA sequence: TGTGCCAGCAGCTTAAGTAGGGTATCTTACGAGCAGTACTTC. The chain uses TRBV7-2 and TRBJ2-7, with D unclear. Germline CDR1 reads SGHTA; CDR2 reads FQGNSA. Trimming took off 2 bases at V and 4 bases at J, with 12 bases between the two ends. The CDR3 runs 14 residues. The full variable domain, its missing parts supplied by reference TRBV7-2 and TRBJ2-7, is GAGVSQSPSNKVTEKGKDVELRCDPISGHTALYWYRQSLGQGLEFLIYFQGNSAPDKSGLPSDRFSAERTGGSVSTLTIQRTQQEDSAVYLCASSLSRVSYEQYFGPGTRLTVT.

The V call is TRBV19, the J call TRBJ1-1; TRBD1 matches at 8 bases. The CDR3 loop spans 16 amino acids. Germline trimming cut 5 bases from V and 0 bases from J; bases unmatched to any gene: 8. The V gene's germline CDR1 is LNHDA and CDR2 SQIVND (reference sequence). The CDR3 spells CASSLRTGNMNTEAFF. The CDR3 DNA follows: TGTGCCAGTAGTCTCCGGACAGGGAATATGAACACTGAAGCTTTCTTT.

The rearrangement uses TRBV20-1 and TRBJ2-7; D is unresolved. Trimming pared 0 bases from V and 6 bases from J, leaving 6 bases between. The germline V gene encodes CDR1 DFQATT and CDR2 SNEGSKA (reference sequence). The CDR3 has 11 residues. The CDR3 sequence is CSARERVEQYF. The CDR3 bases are TGCAGTGCTAGAGAACGGGTCGAGCAGTACTTC.

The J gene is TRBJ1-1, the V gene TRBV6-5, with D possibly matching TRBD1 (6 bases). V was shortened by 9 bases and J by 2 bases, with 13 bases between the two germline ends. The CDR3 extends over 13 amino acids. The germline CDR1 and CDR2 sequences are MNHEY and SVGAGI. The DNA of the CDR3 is TGTGCCAGTAGGAGGGGGGCTAACACTGAAGCTTTCTTT. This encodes CASRRGANTEAFF.

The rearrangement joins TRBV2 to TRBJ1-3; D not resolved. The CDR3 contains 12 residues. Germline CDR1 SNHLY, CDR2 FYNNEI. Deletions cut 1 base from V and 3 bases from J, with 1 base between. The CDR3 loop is CASSEGGNTIYF. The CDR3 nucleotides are TGTGCCAGCAGTGAAGGTGGAAACACCATATATTTT.